In this sample, the clone carrying this T cell receptor (beta chain) turned up many times. The junction departs from the called germline gene at one end, perhaps through a read error. This entry is derived from a study of T-cell memory formation after mild COVID-19. Via MiXCR, TCRdb re-called the 5' RACE reads, giving one row per CDR3 protein. The sample yields some 250,000 distinct CDR3 sequences, about a sixth seen once. Germline loops: CDR1 DFQATT, CDR2 SNEGSKA (reference sequence). The CDR3 covers 11 residues. The TCR comes from a man aged 18 to 29 who had mild COVID-19 (a few samples of this study predate the infection). Cell type and time point are not known. V and J are TRBV20-1 and TRBJ1-1; 9 positions agree with TRBD1. Sample: PBMCs or a T cell subset sorted from them (not recorded which). The CDR3 DNA reads TGCAGTGCTAGGAGAGGGACAGGGCTAATCTTT. Protein sequence: CSARRGTGLIF.